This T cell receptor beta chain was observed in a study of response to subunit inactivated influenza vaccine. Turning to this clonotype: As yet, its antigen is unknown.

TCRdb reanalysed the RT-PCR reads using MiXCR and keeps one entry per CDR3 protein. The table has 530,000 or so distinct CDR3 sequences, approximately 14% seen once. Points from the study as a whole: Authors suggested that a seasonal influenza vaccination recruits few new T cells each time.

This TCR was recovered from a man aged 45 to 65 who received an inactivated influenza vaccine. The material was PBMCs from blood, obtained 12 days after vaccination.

CDR3 nucleotide sequence: TGCGCCAGCAGCTCACAGGGGCTGAACACTGAAGCTTTCTTT. Translated: CASSSQGLNTEAFF. The chain uses TRBV5-1 and TRBJ1-1; 7 bases are shared with TRBD1. The CDR3 runs to 14 residues. Per germline, CDR1 SGHRS and CDR2 YFSETQ. The junction had 2 bases not matched to a gene; V was cut back by 3 bases and J by 0 bases.